The source of this TCR beta chain is a study of T cells after yellow fever vaccination. Study outcomes and limitations: Booster samples showed a return of most primary-vaccination clones (about 96% CD4, 88% CD8).

TCR cDNA was made by 5'RACE template switching, adding a universal primer site and UMIs. TCRdb re-called the 5' RACE reads through MiXCR, storing one row per CDR3 protein. Of 140,000 to 150,000 distinct CDR3 sequences listed, 6.6% are singletons. In its sample, this clonotype was seen many times. What it binds is not known. The germline CDR1 and CDR2 sequences are SGHTA and FQGNSA. Trimming took off 5 bases at V and 3 bases at J, with 10 bases between the two ends. CDR3 size: 13 residues. Material: CD4+ T cells sorted from PBMCs, obtained 10 days after the yellow fever booster vaccination. This sequence originates from a man aged 25-45 years who received the YFV17D yellow fever vaccine. The chain carries TRBV7-2 and TRBJ1-2; no firm D call. This CDR3 reads CASSGPGYYGYTF. The CDR3 coding sequence is TGTGCCAGCAGCGGTCCCGGGTACTATGGCTACACCTTC.